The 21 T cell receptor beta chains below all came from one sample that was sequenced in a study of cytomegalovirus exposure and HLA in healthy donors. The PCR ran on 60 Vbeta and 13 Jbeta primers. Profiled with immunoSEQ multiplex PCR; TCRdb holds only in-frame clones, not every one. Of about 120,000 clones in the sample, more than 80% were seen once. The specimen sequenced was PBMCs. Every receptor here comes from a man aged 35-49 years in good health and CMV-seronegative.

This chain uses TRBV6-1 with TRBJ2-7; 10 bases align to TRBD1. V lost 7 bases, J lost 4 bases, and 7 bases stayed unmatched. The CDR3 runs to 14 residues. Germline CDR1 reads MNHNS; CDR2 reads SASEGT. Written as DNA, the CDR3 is TGTGCCAGCACCCCGACAGGGGGCGTGTACGAGCAGTACTTC. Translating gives CASTPTGGVYEQYF.

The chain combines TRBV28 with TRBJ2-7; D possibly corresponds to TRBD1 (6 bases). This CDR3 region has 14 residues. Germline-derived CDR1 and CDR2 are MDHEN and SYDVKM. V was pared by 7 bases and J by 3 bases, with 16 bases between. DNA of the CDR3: TGTGCCAGCAATAACTTAGGGGGAGACTACGAGCAGTACTTC. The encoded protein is CASNNLGGDYEQYF.

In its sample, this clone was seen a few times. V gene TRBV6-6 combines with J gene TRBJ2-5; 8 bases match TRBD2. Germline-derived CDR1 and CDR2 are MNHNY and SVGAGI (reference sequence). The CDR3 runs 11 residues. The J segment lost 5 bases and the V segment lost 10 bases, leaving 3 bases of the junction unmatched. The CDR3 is CATGRAETQYF. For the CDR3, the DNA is TGTGCCACCGGGAGGGCGGAGACCCAGTACTTC.

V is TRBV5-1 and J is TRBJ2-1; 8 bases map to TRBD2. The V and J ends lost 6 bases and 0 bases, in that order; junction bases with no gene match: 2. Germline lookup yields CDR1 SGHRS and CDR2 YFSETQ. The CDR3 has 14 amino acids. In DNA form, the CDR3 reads TGCGCCAGCACGAGCGGGAGCTCCTACAATGAGCAGTTCTTC. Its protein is CASTSGSSYNEQFF. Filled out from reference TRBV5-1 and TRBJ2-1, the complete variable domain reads KAGVTQTPRYLIKTRGQQVTLSCSPISGHRSVSWYQQTPGQGLQFLFEYFSETQRNKGNFPGRFSGRQFSNSRSEMNVSTLELGDSALYLCASTSGSSYNEQFFGPGTRLTVL.

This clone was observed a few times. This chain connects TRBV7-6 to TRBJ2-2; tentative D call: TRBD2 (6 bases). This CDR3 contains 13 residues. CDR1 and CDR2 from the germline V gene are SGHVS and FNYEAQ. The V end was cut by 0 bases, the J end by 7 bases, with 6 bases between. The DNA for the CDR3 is TGTGCCAGCAGCTTAGCGCGGGGCGGGGAGCTGTTTTTT. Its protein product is CASSLARGGELFF.

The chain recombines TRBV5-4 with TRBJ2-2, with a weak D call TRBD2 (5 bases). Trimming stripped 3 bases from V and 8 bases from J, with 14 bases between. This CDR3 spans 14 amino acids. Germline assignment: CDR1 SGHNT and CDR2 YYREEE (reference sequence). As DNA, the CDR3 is TGTGCCAGCAGCTCCCCGCCGTGGAGGGGGGAGCTGTTTTTT. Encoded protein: CASSSPPWRGELFF.

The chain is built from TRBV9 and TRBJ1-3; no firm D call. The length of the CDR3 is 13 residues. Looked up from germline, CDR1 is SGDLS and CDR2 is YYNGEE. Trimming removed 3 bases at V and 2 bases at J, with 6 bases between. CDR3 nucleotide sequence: TGTGCCAGCAGCGCGCTAACTGGAAACACCATATATTTT. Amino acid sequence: CASSALTGNTIYF.

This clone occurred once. In DNA form, the CDR3 reads TGTGCCAGCAGTTTAAGCAGGGTTGGCACAGATACGCAGTATTTT. Translated: CASSLSRVGTDTQYF. The V call is TRBV28, the J call TRBJ2-3, with TRBD1 as a possible D gene (5 bases). Germline CDR1 is MDHEN and CDR2 is SYDVKM. Trimming removed 2 bases from V and 1 base from J, with 10 bases in between. The CDR3 is 15 residues long. Based on the CDR3 plus reference TRBV28 and TRBJ2-3, the full variable domain is DVKVTQSSRYLVKRTGEKVFLECVQDMDHENMFWYRQDPGLGLRLIYFSYDVKMKEKGDIPEGYSVSREKKERFSLILESASTNQTSMYLCASSLSRVGTDTQYFGPGTRLTVL.

CDR3 loop: CASIETGGGEQYF. The CDR3 DNA reads as TGTGCCAGCATCGAAACAGGGGGTGGCGAGCAGTACTTC. The genes are TRBV6-6 and TRBJ2-7, with 8 bases aligning to TRBD1. This CDR3 contains 13 residues. Trimming took 7 bases from V and 6 from J; bases not matched to a gene: 8. The V gene's germline CDR1 is MNHNY and CDR2 SVGAGI (reference sequence).

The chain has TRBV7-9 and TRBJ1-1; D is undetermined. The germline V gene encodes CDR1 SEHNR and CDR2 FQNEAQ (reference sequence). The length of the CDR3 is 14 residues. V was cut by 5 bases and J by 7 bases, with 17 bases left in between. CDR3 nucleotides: TGTGCCAGCAGCCATAATCTGCAGGAACTTGAAGCTTTCTTT. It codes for CASSHNLQELEAFF.

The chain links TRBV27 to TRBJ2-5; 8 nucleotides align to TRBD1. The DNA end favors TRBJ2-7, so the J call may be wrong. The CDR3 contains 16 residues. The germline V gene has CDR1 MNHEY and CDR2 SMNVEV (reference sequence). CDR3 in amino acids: CASIPPSRTGNYEQYF. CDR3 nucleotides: TGTGCCAGCATACCACCAAGTCGGACAGGGAATTACGAGCAGTACTTC.

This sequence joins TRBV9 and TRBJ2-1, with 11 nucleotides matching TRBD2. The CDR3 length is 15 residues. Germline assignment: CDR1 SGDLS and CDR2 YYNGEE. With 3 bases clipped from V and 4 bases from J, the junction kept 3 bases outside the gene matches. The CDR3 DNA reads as TGTGCCAGCAGCGGCCGACTAGCGGGGTACAATGAGCAGTTCTTC. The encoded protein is CASSGRLAGYNEQFF.

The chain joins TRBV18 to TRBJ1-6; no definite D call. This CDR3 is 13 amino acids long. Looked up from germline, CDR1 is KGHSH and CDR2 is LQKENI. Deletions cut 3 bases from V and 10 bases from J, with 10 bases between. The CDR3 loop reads CASSPGMYSPLHF. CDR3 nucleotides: TGTGCCAGCTCACCGGGCATGTACTCACCCCTCCACTTT.

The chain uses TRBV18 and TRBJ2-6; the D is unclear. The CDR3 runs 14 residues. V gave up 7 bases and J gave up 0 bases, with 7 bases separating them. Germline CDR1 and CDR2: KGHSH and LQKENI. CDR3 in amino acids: CASFESSGANVLTF. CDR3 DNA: TGTGCCAGCTTCGAGAGCTCTGGGGCCAACGTCCTGACTTTC. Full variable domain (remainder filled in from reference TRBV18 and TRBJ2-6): NAGVMQNPRHLVRRRGQEARLRCSPMKGHSHVYWYRQLPEEGLKFMVYLQKENIIDESGMPKERFSAEFPKEGPSILRIQQVVRGDSAAYFCASFESSGANVLTFGAGSRLTVL.

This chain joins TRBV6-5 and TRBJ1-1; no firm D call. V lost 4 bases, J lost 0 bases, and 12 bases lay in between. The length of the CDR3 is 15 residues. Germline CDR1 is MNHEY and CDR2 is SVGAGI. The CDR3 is CASSLYSPVNTEAFF. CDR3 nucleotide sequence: TGTGCCAGCAGTTTGTACAGCCCCGTGAACACTGAAGCTTTCTTT.

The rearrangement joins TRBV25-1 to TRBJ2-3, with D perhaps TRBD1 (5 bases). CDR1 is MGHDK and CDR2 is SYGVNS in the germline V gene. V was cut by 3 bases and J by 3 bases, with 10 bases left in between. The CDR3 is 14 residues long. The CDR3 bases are TGTGCCAGCAGTGACAGGGTGGGGACAGATACGCAGTATTTT. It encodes CASSDRVGTDTQYF.

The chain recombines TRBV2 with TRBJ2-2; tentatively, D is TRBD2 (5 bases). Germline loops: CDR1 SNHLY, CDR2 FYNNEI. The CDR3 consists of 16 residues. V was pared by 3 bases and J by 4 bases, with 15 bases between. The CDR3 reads CASSDTGLPRTGELFF. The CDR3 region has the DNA TGTGCCAGCAGTGATACGGGGTTACCCCGCACCGGGGAGCTGTTTTTT.

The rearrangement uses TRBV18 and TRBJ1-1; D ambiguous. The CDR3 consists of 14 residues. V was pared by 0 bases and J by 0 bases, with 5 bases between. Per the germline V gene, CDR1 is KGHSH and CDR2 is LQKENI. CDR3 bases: TGTGCCAGCTCACCACCGAACATGAACACTGAAGCTTTCTTT. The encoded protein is CASSPPNMNTEAFF.

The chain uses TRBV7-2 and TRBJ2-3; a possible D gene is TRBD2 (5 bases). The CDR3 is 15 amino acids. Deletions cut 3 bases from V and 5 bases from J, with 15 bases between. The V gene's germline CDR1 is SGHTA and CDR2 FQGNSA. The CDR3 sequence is CASSFGRGYLDTQYF. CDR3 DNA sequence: TGTGCCAGCAGCTTCGGACGGGGATACCTAGATACGCAGTATTTT.

Here the CDR3 reads CASSDRVAEGEQFF. The CDR3 coding sequence is TGTGCCAGCAGTGACAGGGTAGCGGAGGGTGAGCAGTTCTTC. The chain is built from TRBV2 and TRBJ2-1; D might be TRBD2 (6 bases). Trimming took off 3 bases at V and 9 bases at J, with 15 bases between the two ends. The CDR3 covers 14 residues. Germline values: CDR1 SNHLY, CDR2 FYNNEI.

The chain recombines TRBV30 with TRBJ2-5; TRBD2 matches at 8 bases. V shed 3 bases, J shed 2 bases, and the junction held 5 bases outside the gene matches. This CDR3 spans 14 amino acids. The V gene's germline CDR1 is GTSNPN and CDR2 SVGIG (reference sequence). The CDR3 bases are TGTGCCTGGAGGAGGCGGGGGGTACAAGAGACCCAGTACTTC. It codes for CAWRRRGVQETQYF.